The 24 T cell receptor beta chains presented below share a single source sample, sequenced in a study of T cells in Graves' hyperthyroidism and ophthalmopathy. Amplification of TCR beta CDR3 regions used RNA as the template. In the first-round RT-PCR of the TCR CDR3, the HTBI primer set was used. TCRdb redid the calling of the multiplex PCR reads with MiXCR, one entry per CDR3 protein. Altogether roughly 640,000 distinct CDR3 sequences are present, more than 15% being singletons, with the ten largest covering roughly 3.5%. Sequenced material: blood. These receptors all come from a woman aged 40 to 50 with Graves' ophthalmopathy.

V gene TRBV11-2 combines with J gene TRBJ2-3, with 12 bases lining up with TRBD2. J was trimmed by 2 bases and V by 5 bases; bases with no gene match: 5. The germline CDR1 and CDR2 sequences are SGHAT and FQNNGV. The CDR3 is 16 residues long. CDR3 sequence: CASSRTSGANTDTQYF. Here the CDR3 DNA reads TGTGCCAGCAGCCGGACTAGCGGGGCGAACACAGATACGCAGTATTTT.

The chain uses TRBV5-6 and TRBJ2-7, with unresolved D. This CDR3 spans 15 amino acids. V lost 4 bases, J lost 2 bases, and 16 bases lay in between. Germline CDR1 and CDR2: SGHDT and YYEEEE. In DNA, the CDR3 is TGTGCCAGCAGCGCGGACGTGATGGGCCCCTACGAGCAGTACTTC. Translation gives CASSADVMGPYEQYF.

This clonotype was picked up many times. The V and J genes are TRBV3-1 and TRBJ2-3; TRBD2 is a possible D gene (5 bases). Germline V gene data show CDR1 as LGHDT and CDR2 as YNNKEL (reference sequence). The CDR3 consists of 13 residues. Trimming stripped 5 bases from V and 4 bases from J, with 10 bases between. CDR3 sequence reads: CASSGRGPDTQYF. The CDR3 DNA reads TGTGCCAGCAGCGGTCGAGGGCCAGATACGCAGTATTTT.

In its sample, this clonotype was seen many times. V gene TRBV27 combines with J gene TRBJ2-7; D is unresolved. From germline, CDR1 is MNHEY and CDR2 SMNVEV (reference sequence). The CDR3 is 15 residues long. Deletions cut 4 bases from V and 7 bases from J, with 20 bases between. The chain's CDR3 is CASSWESTRMMEQYF. CDR3 coding DNA: TGTGCCAGCAGTTGGGAATCCACCCGAATGATGGAGCAGTACTTC.

The V call is TRBV20-1, the J call TRBJ2-1, with 11 bases identical to TRBD2. The CDR3 is made up of 15 amino acids. Unmatched junction bases numbered 8, after V lost 3 bases and J lost 7 bases. From germline, CDR1 is DFQATT and CDR2 SNEGSKA (reference sequence). The CDR3 nucleotides are TGCAGTGCTAGTACAGAACTAGCGGGAGTAAATGAGCAGTTCTTC. Translation: CSASTELAGVNEQFF.

This clonotype showed up many times. In DNA form, the CDR3 reads TGTGCCAGCCGCCCAACCCCCCTGAACAGGGATAGGGGTCAGCCCCAGCATTTT. Translated, it gives CASRPTPLNRDRGQPQHF. This sequence joins TRBV28 and TRBJ1-5; tentative D call: TRBD1 (6 bases). Trimming stripped 8 bases from V and 6 bases from J, with 29 bases between. The CDR3 is 18 residues long. CDR1 is MDHEN, CDR2 SYDVKM, per germline.

The rearrangement joins TRBV7-8 to TRBJ1-5; TRBD1 is a possible D gene (6 bases). CDR1 and CDR2 (germline): SGHVS, FQNEAQ. The CDR3 runs 18 residues. The V end lost 5 bases, the J end lost 9 bases, and 29 bases lay between the germline ends. CDR3 nucleotide sequence: TGTGCCAGCAGCACCTTTAGGGGGGGCCAGGGGCCACATCGGCCCCAGCATTTT. Residues: CASSTFRGGQGPHRPQHF.

The chain links TRBV5-1 to TRBJ2-3; 9 bases match TRBD2. In germline, CDR1 is SGHRS, CDR2 YFSETQ. J lost 5 bases, V lost 7 bases, and 5 bases had no gene match. This CDR3 has 13 residues. CDR3 amino acids: CASSGREGDTQYF. The CDR3 nucleotides are TGCGCCAGCTCAGGGCGGGAGGGAGATACGCAGTATTTT.

This clonotype was seen only a few times. CDR3 loop: CASTFSGIPPTDTQYF. DNA of the CDR3: TGTGCCAGCACATTCTCAGGGATTCCACCCACAGATACGCAGTATTTT. The V call is TRBV2, the J call TRBJ2-3; a possible D gene is TRBD1 (5 bases). Germline CDR1 is SNHLY and CDR2 is FYNNEI. Trimming removed 7 bases at V and 2 bases at J, with 19 bases between. This CDR3 region has 16 residues.

The chain couples TRBV5-6 to TRBJ1-6; TRBD1 is a possible D gene (6 bases). Per the germline V gene, CDR1 is SGHDT and CDR2 is YYEEEE. There are 15 residues in the CDR3. Deletions cut 5 bases from V and 7 bases from J, with 16 bases between. The CDR3, as DNA: TGTGCCAGCAGGTCCCGGGACATTATGAATTCACCCCTCCACTTT. This encodes CASRSRDIMNSPLHF.

This chain links TRBV11-2 with TRBJ2-1; D call uncertain. CDR3 length: 13 amino acids. V lost 4 bases and J lost 9, with 13 bases in between. Looked up from germline, CDR1 is SGHAT and CDR2 is FQNNGV. This chain's CDR3 is CASSSAPAFEQFF. In DNA, the CDR3 is TGTGCCAGCAGCTCAGCTCCAGCTTTTGAGCAGTTCTTC.

This clonotype was seen at least ten times. The chain employs TRBV11-2 and TRBJ2-1; 7 bases map to TRBD2. CDR3 length equals 16 residues. In germline, CDR1 is SGHAT, CDR2 FQNNGV. The J segment lost 2 bases and the V segment lost 5 bases, leaving 9 bases of the junction unmatched. In nucleotides, the CDR3 is TGTGCCAGCAGCCAACTACGCGGGAGAACCTACAATGAGCAGTTCTTC. This encodes CASSQLRGRTYNEQFF.

Ten or more counts support this clonotype. The J gene is TRBJ2-7, the V gene TRBV28, with D perhaps TRBD2 (5 bases). V gave up 5 bases and J gave up 6 bases, with 17 bases separating them. The germline CDR1 and CDR2 sequences are MDHEN and SYDVKM. The CDR3 is 14 amino acids. The CDR3 DNA sequence: TGTGCCAGCAGTCCAACGGGGTATTCTTCCGAGCAGTACTTC. This encodes CASSPTGYSSEQYF.

This clonotype has at least ten counts. The gene calls are TRBV11-2 and TRBJ2-7; no clear D gene. V dropped 2 bases and J dropped 1 base, with 9 bases sitting between them. The germline gives CDR1 SGHAT, CDR2 FQNNGV. The CDR3 contains 14 residues. The CDR3 region is CASSLLRQSYEQYF. CDR3 nucleotides: TGTGCCAGCAGCTTACTTAGACAATCCTACGAGCAGTACTTC.

This clonotype occurred many times. This chain links TRBV27 with TRBJ2-7; 13 bases are shared with TRBD2. V shed 6 bases and J 4 bases; nucleotides not matched to a gene: 9. The V gene's germline CDR1 is MNHEY and CDR2 SMNVEV (reference sequence). The CDR3 runs to 16 residues. CDR3 amino acids: CASRWAGLAGFYEQYF. The CDR3 DNA follows: TGTGCCAGCAGATGGGCGGGACTAGCGGGATTTTACGAGCAGTACTTC.

V and J are TRBV7-2 and TRBJ2-7; unclear D gene. The germline V and J ends were trimmed by 6 bases and 2 bases, with 11 bases remaining between them. Germline V gene sequence: CDR1 SGHTA, CDR2 FQGNSA. This CDR3 comprises 13 residues. The CDR3 DNA is TGTGCCAGCAGGTCACCAGAGACCTACGAGCAGTACTTC. The encoded protein is CASRSPETYEQYF.

V gene TRBV27 combines with J gene TRBJ2-5; 9 nucleotides align to TRBD2. The CDR3 covers 13 residues. Germline values: CDR1 MNHEY, CDR2 SMNVEV (reference sequence). The CDR3 here is CVGRLAEQETQYF. The CDR3 bases are TGTGTCGGAAGACTAGCGGAACAAGAGACCCAGTACTTC.

As for this clonotype: The junction and the germline gene differ at one end; a read error may be behind it. The chain links TRBV10-2 to TRBJ1-1; D is undetermined. Germline V gives CDR1 WSHSY, CDR2 SAAADI. The CDR3 loop spans 13 amino acids. CDR3 coding DNA: TGCGGCAGCAGTGTGGGAGTTAACACTGAAGCTTTCTTT. Translated, it gives CGSSVGVNTEAFF.

The chain joins TRBV11-3 to TRBJ1-2, with 7 bases matching TRBD1. This CDR3 is built from 13 residues. In germline, CDR1 is SGHNT, CDR2 YENEEA. With 9 bases clipped from V and 5 bases from J, the junction kept 9 bases outside the gene matches. In DNA form, the CDR3 reads TGTGCCAGTACCAGAGCAGGGGGTTATGGCTACACCTTC. This sequence encodes CASTRAGGYGYTF.

This clonotype was counted between two and nine times. The chain links TRBV12-3 or TRBV12-4 to TRBJ2-7, with 15 bases lining up with TRBD2. The CDR3 extends over 15 amino acids. V trimming: 4 bases; J trimming: 9 bases; junction bases outside the gene matches: 7. The CDR3 reads CASSWTSGREARQYF. CDR3 coding DNA: TGTGCCAGCAGTTGGACTAGCGGGAGGGAAGCTAGGCAGTACTTC.

This clonotype was counted many times. This chain joins TRBV5-1 and TRBJ1-1; the D is unclear. Germline assignment: CDR1 SGHRS and CDR2 YFSETQ. V lost 7 bases and J lost 0, with 19 bases in between. This CDR3 contains 16 residues. CDR3 sequence: CASRRDYRLLNTEAFF. CDR3 DNA: TGCGCCAGCCGGAGGGATTACCGGCTATTGAACACTGAAGCTTTCTTT.

The V gene is TRBV27, the J gene TRBJ1-5; possible D gene TRBD1, 6 bases. With 9 bases removed from V and 2 bases from J, the gap between germline ends came to 14 bases. The CDR3 covers 14 residues. The germline V gene encodes CDR1 MNHEY and CDR2 SMNVEV (reference sequence). The CDR3 here is CASKATGRNQPQHF. In nucleotides, the CDR3 is TGTGCCAGTAAGGCCACAGGGCGCAATCAGCCCCAGCATTTT.

There are many counts of this clonotype. The J gene is TRBJ2-2, the V gene TRBV2, with unresolved D. CDR3 length: 13 residues. V gave up 6 bases and J gave up 2 bases, with 7 bases separating them. Germline-derived CDR1 and CDR2 are SNHLY and FYNNEI. The CDR3 sequence: CASRVTNTGELFF. The DNA for the CDR3 is TGTGCCAGCAGGGTCACCAACACCGGGGAGCTGTTTTTT.

J is TRBJ2-7 and V is TRBV12-5; tentatively, D is TRBD1 (6 bases). CDR3 length equals 15 residues. Trimming shortened V by 0 bases and J by 4 bases, and 13 bases separated the two germline ends. Per the germline V gene, CDR1 is LGHNT and CDR2 is FRNRAP. CDR3 nucleotides: TGTGCTAGTGGTTTGGTATCCGGACAGTTTTACGAGCAGTACTTC. Encoded protein: CASGLVSGQFYEQYF.